This T cell receptor (beta chain) emerged from a study of CD8 T cells in ankylosing spondylitis listed by TCRdb under 2017. Study-wide context: The study profiled T cell receptor beta repertoires in healthy donors and ankylosing spondylitis patients to find disease-linked TCR variants. Peripheral blood samples were taken, and synovial fluid was additionally collected from ankylosing spondylitis patients. In total, the full study cohort was made up of over a hundred healthy donors and about two dozen ankylosing spondylitis patients.

To note about this clonotype: This clone's antigen is unknown. No clone much larger than this one lies a single base away; base qualities are absent.

The paper's findings and limits, for the study overall: The disease-linked clones were reported to be significantly enriched in matched synovial fluid samples from ankylosing spondylitis patients. In peripheral blood, the disease-linked clones were found at relatively low frequencies and had a CD8+ phenotype. Blood from ankylosing spondylitis patients appeared to be characterized by a TCR beta motif made up of under 10 highly homologous amino acid variants. Some TCR beta motif variants had previously been reported in synovial fluid and blood of reactive arthritis patients, which suggested common disease-initiation mechanisms.

Trimming takes 6 bases from V and 0 bases from J, and the germline ends sit 3 bases apart. There are 13 amino acids in the CDR3, from cysteine to phenylalanine inclusive. The CDR3 DNA has 39 bases and is translated from base 1. The data were produced on an Illumina HiSeq 2500. Quantitative 5'-RACE with molecular barcodes was the method used to prepare the TCR beta libraries. As for the authors' bioinformatics: Disease-linked TCR variants were identified with a new computational method built on a probabilistic model of VDJ rearrangement. In-frame beta chains were kept once TCRdb had trimmed the public reads at Q25 with fastp and called clones with MiXCR. Rows merge per CDR3 protein into single entries with the most common DNA and genes. The V and J calls were determined by TCRdb, not by the authors. This sample comprises roughly 440,000 distinct CDR3 sequences, approximately 17% of them detected only once. Of the sample, 0.95% to 1.1% falls within the top ten clones.

In this chain, TRBV12-3 or TRBV12-4 is recombined with TRBJ2-6; the D gene lacks a confident call. The TCR comes from a male donor with ankylosing spondylitis. Material for sequencing was blood, either unsorted or a sorted T cell fraction (not recorded which). The DNA is as follows: TGTGCCAGCAGGCCCTCTGGGGCCAACGTCCTGACTTTC. Its protein reads: CASRPSGANVLTF.